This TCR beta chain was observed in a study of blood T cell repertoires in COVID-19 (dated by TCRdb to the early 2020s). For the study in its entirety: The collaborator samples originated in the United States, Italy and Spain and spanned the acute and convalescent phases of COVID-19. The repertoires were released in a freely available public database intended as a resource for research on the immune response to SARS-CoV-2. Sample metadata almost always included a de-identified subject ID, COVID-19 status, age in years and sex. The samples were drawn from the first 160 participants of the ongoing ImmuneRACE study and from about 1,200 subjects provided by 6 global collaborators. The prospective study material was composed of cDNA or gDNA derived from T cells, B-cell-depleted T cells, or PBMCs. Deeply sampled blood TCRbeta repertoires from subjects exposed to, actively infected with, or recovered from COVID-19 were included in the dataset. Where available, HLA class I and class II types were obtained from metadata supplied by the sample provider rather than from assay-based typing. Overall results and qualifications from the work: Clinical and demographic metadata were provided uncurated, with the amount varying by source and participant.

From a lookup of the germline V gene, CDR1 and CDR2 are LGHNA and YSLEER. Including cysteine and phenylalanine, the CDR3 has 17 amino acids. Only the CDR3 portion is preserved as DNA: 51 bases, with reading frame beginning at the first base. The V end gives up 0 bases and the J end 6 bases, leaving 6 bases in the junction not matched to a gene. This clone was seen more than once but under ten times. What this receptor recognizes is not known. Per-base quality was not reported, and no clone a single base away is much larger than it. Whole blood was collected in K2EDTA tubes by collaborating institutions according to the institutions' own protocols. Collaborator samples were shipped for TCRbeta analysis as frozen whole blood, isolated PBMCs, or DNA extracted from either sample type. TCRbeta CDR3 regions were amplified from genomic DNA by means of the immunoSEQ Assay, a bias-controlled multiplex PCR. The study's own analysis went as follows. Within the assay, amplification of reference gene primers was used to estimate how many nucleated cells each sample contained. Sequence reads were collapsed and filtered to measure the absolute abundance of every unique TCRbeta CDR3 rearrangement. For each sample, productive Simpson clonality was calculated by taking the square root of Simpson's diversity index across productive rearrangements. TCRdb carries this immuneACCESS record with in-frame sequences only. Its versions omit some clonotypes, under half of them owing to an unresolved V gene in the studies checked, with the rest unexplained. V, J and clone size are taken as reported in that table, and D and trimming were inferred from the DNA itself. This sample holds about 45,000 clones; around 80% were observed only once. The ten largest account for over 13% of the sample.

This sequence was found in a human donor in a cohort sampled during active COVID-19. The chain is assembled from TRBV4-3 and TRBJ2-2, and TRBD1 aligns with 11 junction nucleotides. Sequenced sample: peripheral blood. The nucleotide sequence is TGCGCCAGCAGCCAAGATGCGGGACAGGGGGTTTCCGGGGAGCTGTTTTTT. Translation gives CASSQDAGQGVSGELFF.